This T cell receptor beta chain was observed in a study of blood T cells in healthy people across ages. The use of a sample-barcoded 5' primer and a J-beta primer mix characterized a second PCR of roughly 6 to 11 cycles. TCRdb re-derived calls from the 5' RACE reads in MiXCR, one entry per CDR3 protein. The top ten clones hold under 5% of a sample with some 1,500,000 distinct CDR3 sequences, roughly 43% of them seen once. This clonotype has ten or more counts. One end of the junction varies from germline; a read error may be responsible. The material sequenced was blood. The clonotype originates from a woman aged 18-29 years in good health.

CDR3 bases: TGCGCCAGCAGCCCCGACGGTGGTAACTATGGCTACACCTTC. Translating it yields CASSPDGGNYGYTF. The chain has TRBV18 and TRBJ1-2; D is uncertain. This CDR3 is built from 14 residues. Germline assignment: CDR1 KGHSH and CDR2 LQKENI.